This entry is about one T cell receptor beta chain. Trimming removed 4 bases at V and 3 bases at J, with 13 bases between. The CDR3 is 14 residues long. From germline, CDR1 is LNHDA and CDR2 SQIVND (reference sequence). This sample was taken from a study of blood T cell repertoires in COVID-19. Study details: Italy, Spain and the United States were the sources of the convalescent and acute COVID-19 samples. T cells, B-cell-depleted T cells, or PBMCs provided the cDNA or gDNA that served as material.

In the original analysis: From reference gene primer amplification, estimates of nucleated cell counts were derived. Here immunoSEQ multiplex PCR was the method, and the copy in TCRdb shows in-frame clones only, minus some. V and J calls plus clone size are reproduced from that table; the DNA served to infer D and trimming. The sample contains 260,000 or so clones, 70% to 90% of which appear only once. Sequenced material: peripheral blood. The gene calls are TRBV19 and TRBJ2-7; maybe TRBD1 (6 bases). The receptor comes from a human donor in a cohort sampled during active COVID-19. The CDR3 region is CASSRQAGDYEQYF. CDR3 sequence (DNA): TGTGCCAGTAGTAGACAGGCTGGAGACTACGAGCAGTACTTC. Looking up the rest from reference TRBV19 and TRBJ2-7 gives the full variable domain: DGGITQSPKYLFRKEGQNVTLSCEQNLNHDAMYWYRQDPGQGLRLIYYSQIVNDFQKGDIAEGYSVSREKKESFPLTVTSAQKNPTAFYLCASSRQAGDYEQYFGPGTRLTVT.